The next 18 T cell receptor beta chains were all read from a single sample in a study of cytomegalovirus exposure and HLA in healthy donors. The table came from immunoSEQ multiplex PCR; TCRdb's copy has only in-frame clones and leaves some out. The table has roughly 150,000 clones, over 85% seen once; the top ten hold 4% to 4.5%. Sequencing was performed on PBMCs. Receptors originate from a man aged 18 to 29 in good health and CMV-seropositive.

The chain has TRBV5-4 and TRBJ2-1; 8 bases are a match to TRBD1. There are 15 residues in the CDR3. Germline lookup yields CDR1 SGHNT and CDR2 YYREEE (reference sequence). Trimming removed 4 bases from V and 3 bases from J; junction bases left unmatched: 6. For the CDR3, the DNA is TGTGCCAGCAGCCTGGGACAGGTGGGCTACAATGAGCAGTTCTTC. This sequence encodes CASSLGQVGYNEQFF. The full variable domain, in which reference TRBV5-4 and TRBJ2-1 provide the parts outside the CDR3, is ETGVTQSPTHLIKTRGQQVTLRCSSQSGHNTVSWYQQALGQGPQFIFQYYREEENGRGNFPPRFSGLQFPNYSSELNVNALELDDSALYLCASSLGQVGYNEQFFGPGTRLTVL.

The chain joins TRBV27 to TRBJ1-1; 12 nucleotides match TRBD1. The trim removed 2 bases at V and 4 bases at J, leaving 5 bases unmatched. The CDR3 loop spans 16 amino acids. The germline gives CDR1 MNHEY, CDR2 SMNVEV (reference sequence). CDR3 in amino acids: CASSLKGQGASTEAFF. DNA for the CDR3: TGTGCCAGCAGTTTAAAGGGACAGGGGGCGAGCACTGAAGCTTTCTTT.

The gene calls are TRBV30 and TRBJ2-1; 8 bases line up with TRBD1. Germline V gene sequence: CDR1 GTSNPN, CDR2 SVGIG (reference sequence). Unmatched junction bases numbered 2, after V lost 1 base and J lost 3 bases. The CDR3 is 14 amino acids. The CDR3 spells CAWSGDRLYNEQFF. As DNA, the CDR3 is TGTGCCTGGAGTGGGGACAGGCTCTACAATGAGCAGTTCTTC.

The chain joins TRBV6-1 to TRBJ2-3; TRBD2 aligns across 7 bases. The CDR3 contains 16 residues. Germline assignment: CDR1 MNHNS and CDR2 SASEGT. Trimming removed 6 bases from V and 0 bases from J; junction bases left unmatched: 9. CDR3 sequence reads: CASSEPGLPSTDTQYF. The DNA for the CDR3 is TGTGCCAGCAGCGAACCGGGACTACCCAGCACAGATACGCAGTATTTT.

Only one count was recorded for this clone. J is TRBJ2-3 and V is TRBV2, with no clear D. The CDR3 sequence is 14 residues long. CDR1 and CDR2 from the germline V gene are SNHLY and FYNNEI. Trimming pared 1 base from V and 4 bases from J, leaving 9 bases between. The CDR3 here is CASSEDFQPDTQYF. In nucleotides, the CDR3 is TGTGCCAGCAGTGAAGACTTTCAACCAGATACGCAGTATTTT. The variable domain in full, with the rest retrieved from reference TRBV2 and TRBJ2-3, is EPEVTQTPSHQVTQMGQEVILRCVPISNHLYFYWYRQILGQKVEFLVSFYNNEISEKSEIFDDQFSVERPDGSNFTLKIRSTKLEDSAMYFCASSEDFQPDTQYFGPGTRLTVL.

The rearrangement joins TRBV29-1 to TRBJ2-3; 8 bases map to TRBD2. The CDR3 sequence is 13 residues long. CDR1 is SQVTM, CDR2 ANQGSEA, per germline. J lost 3 bases, V lost 8 bases, and 7 bases had no gene match. As DNA, the CDR3 is TGCAGCCAGAGGGCGGGAGGAACAGATACGCAGTATTTT. It codes for CSQRAGGTDTQYF.

This chain joins TRBV28 and TRBJ2-7; the match to TRBD2 covers 9 bases. Per the germline V gene, CDR1 is MDHEN and CDR2 is SYDVKM. The CDR3 consists of 15 residues. Trimming took 3 bases from V and 4 from J; bases not matched to a gene: 7. DNA of the CDR3: TGTGCCAGCAGTTTTCGGGGCGGGAGGGCTTACGAGCAGTACTTC. This sequence encodes CASSFRGGRAYEQYF.

In nucleotides, the CDR3 is TGTGCCAGCAGCTTGGGCAGGGAGGTCGCCGGGGAGCTGTTTTTT. Amino acid sequence: CASSLGREVAGELFF. The J gene is TRBJ2-2, the V gene TRBV5-6; D might be TRBD2 (6 bases). The CDR3 runs to 15 residues. V was pared by 0 bases and J by 6 bases, with 12 bases between. CDR1 and CDR2 from the germline V gene are SGHDT and YYEEEE.

The chain links TRBV28 to TRBJ2-7; tentatively, D is TRBD1 (6 bases). This CDR3 is built from 14 residues. Germline values: CDR1 MDHEN, CDR2 SYDVKM. Trimming stripped 8 bases from V and 4 bases from J, with 18 bases between. CDR3 sequence: CASHNQGPEYEQYF. Here the CDR3 DNA reads TGTGCCAGCCATAATCAGGGGCCGGAGTACGAGCAGTACTTC.

This chain connects TRBV5-1 to TRBJ2-7; the match to TRBD1 covers 11 bases. V was clipped by 4 bases and J by 5 bases; unmatched bases: 8. Germline CDR1 and CDR2: SGHRS and YFSETQ. CDR3 length equals 15 residues. CDR3 in DNA: TGCGCCAGCAGCCCCTGGACAGGGGGCGCGAACGAGCAGTACTTC. This gives the protein CASSPWTGGANEQYF.

The V and J genes are TRBV5-6 and TRBJ2-3; D possibly corresponds to TRBD2 (6 bases). The V end was cut by 5 bases, the J end by 4 bases, with 11 bases between. The CDR3 is 13 amino acids. The V gene's germline CDR1 is SGHDT and CDR2 YYEEEE. The CDR3 DNA follows: TGTGCCAGCAGTTTGACGGGAGCAGATACGCAGTATTTT. This translates into CASSLTGADTQYF.

The rearrangement links TRBV4-1 to TRBJ2-7, with TRBD2 identical over 9 bases. The CDR3 totals 14 residues. J gave up 1 base and V 4 bases, and 2 bases lay outside the gene matches. Per germline, CDR1 MGHRA and CDR2 YSYEKL. The CDR3 sequence: CASSRLAVSYEQYF. CDR3 bases: TGCGCCAGCAGCCGACTAGCGGTTTCCTACGAGCAGTACTTC.

The chain uses TRBV5-5 and TRBJ2-1, with TRBD2 matching over 9 bases. With 0 bases clipped from V and 3 bases from J, the junction kept 7 bases outside the gene matches. Germline CDR1 reads SGHKS; CDR2 reads YYEKEE (reference sequence). CDR3 length: 17 residues. The CDR3 nucleotides are TGTGCCAGCAGCTTGGCCGGTAGCGGGAGCCTCTACAATGAGCAGTTCTTC. Its translation: CASSLAGSGSLYNEQFF.

The gene calls are TRBV28 and TRBJ1-2; no definite D call. Germline CDR1 and CDR2: MDHEN and SYDVKM. With 3 bases removed from V and 4 bases from J, the gap between germline ends came to 9 bases. The CDR3 extends over 13 amino acids. The CDR3, as DNA: TGTGCCAGCAGTTTTCCGCCGGGCTATGGCTACACCTTC. This encodes CASSFPPGYGYTF.

In this sample, this clone turned up once. This CDR3 is CASSLGTGVVGNEKLFF. Here the CDR3 DNA reads TGCGCCAGCAGCTTAGGGACAGGGGTTGTTGGTAATGAAAAACTGTTTTTT. The genes are TRBV5-1 and TRBJ1-4; 10 bases match TRBD1. CDR1 and CDR2 from the germline V gene are SGHRS and YFSETQ. Trimming took 2 bases from V and 4 from J; bases not matched to a gene: 8. The CDR3 is made up of 17 amino acids.

The gene calls are TRBV5-4 and TRBJ2-3; 9 nucleotides align to TRBD1. V lost 2 bases and J lost 2; bases outside the gene matches: 3. Germline V CDR1 and CDR2: SGHNT, YYREEE (reference sequence). This CDR3 spans 15 amino acids. Here the CDR3 reads CASSFGTGPTDTQYF. The CDR3 nucleotides are TGTGCCAGCAGCTTCGGGACAGGGCCCACAGATACGCAGTATTTT.

There are a few counts of this clone. The chain uses TRBV7-9 and TRBJ1-2, with TRBD1 identical over 11 bases. The CDR3 contains 15 residues. Per germline, CDR1 SEHNR and CDR2 FQNEAQ (reference sequence). Losses at the gene ends were 4 bases for V and 6 bases for J; bases not matched to a gene: 7. The CDR3, as DNA: TGTGCCAGCAGCTCCCAGGACAGGGGGCGTCATGGCTACACCTTC. This translates into CASSSQDRGRHGYTF. The variable domain in full, with the rest retrieved from reference TRBV7-9 and TRBJ1-2, is DTGVSQNPRHKITKRGQNVTFRCDPISEHNRLYWYRQTLGQGPEFLTYFQNEAQLEKSRLLSDRFSAERPKGSFSTLEIQRTEQGDSAMYLCASSSQDRGRHGYTFGSGTRLTVV.

This chain links TRBV4-2 with TRBJ2-7; tentative D call: TRBD2 (5 bases). The germline V gene encodes CDR1 LGHNA and CDR2 YNFKEQ. CDR3 size: 14 residues. Between the trimmed V and J ends, which lost 4 bases and 5 bases, there was a span of 15 bases. As DNA, the CDR3 is TGTGCCAGCAGCCCGGAGGTTCCCCCCAACGAGCAGTACTTC. It is translated as CASSPEVPPNEQYF.